This T cell receptor (beta chain) is drawn from a study of control samples from healthy donors and cancer patients. The germline CDR1 and CDR2 sequences are SGHVS and FQNEAQ. V lost 4 bases, J lost 4 bases, and 10 bases lay in between. The CDR3 covers 14 residues. Measured with immunoSEQ multiplex PCR; TCRdb has only the in-frame clones, and not every one. The sample shows tens of thousands of clones, 82% of them seen only once. Sequenced material: blood. The receptor's source is an older woman in good health. This rearrangement joins TRBV7-8 to TRBJ2-2, with D perhaps TRBD1 (5 bases). The CDR3 bases are TGTGCCAGCAGCTCAGGACATGCCACCGGGGAGCTGTTTTTT. It is translated as CASSSGHATGELFF.